This is a list of T cell receptor beta chains from one sample in a study of blood T cell repertoires in COVID-19. Clones were read by immunoSEQ multiplex PCR, and TCRdb kept only the in-frame ones, dropping some. The sample carries 80,000 or so clones, around nine tenths recorded once. The sample was peripheral blood. These receptors originate from a woman aged 55 to 70 with acute or convalescent COVID-19. Both conserved end residues are part of each CDR3. The D gene is left open where the match is weak. Expanded clones get a size class; other rows say once, few or many, or leave the size out.

cdr3_aa cdr3_nt j_call clone_size v_call d_call
CASAAVSVAKNIQYF TGTGCCAGTGCAGCGGTGAGCGTAGCCAAAAACATTCAGTACTTC TRBJ2-4 . TRBV19 .
CASSGERTGLNTEAFF TGTGCCAGCAGTGGGGAACGGACAGGATTGAACACTGAAGCTTTCTTT TRBJ1-1 . TRBV2 TRBD1
CASSQDTPRGQETQYF TGTGCCAGCAGCCAAGATACTCCTCGCGGGCAAGAGACCCAGTACTTC TRBJ2-5 . TRBV3-1/TRBV3-2 .
CASSPGTGGTEAFF TGTGCCAGCAGTCCCGGGACAGGGGGCACTGAAGCTTTCTTT TRBJ1-1 . TRBV28 TRBD1
CASSEVPSREAFF TGTGCCAGCAGTGAAGTCCCTAGCAGGGAAGCTTTCTTT TRBJ1-1 few TRBV2 .
CASSRDMNTEAFF TGTGCCAGCAGTCGGGACATGAACACTGAAGCTTTCTTT TRBJ1-1 . TRBV9 .
CASSLGGQTPYGYTF TGTGCCAGCAGCTTAGGCGGCCAGACCCCCTATGGCTACACCTTC TRBJ1-2 . TRBV7-3 .
CASSTTGTGNEKLFF TGTGCCAGCAGCACAACCGGGACAGGGAATGAAAAACTGTTTTTT TRBJ1-4 few TRBV5-6 TRBD1
CASSRQGYCASTDTQYF TGTGCCAGCAGCAGACAGGGGTATTGCGCAAGCACAGATACGCAGTATTTT TRBJ2-3 . TRBV3-1/TRBV3-2 TRBD1
CASSSGQGVYEQYF TGTGCCAGCAGTTCGGGACAGGGGGTCTACGAGCAGTACTTC TRBJ2-7 once TRBV28 TRBD1
CASSLVPPGEQFF TGTGCCAGCAGCTTAGTCCCCCCGGGGGAGCAGTTCTTC TRBJ2-1 . TRBV11-3 .
CAISPGQGLAGAYNEQFF TGTGCCATCAGTCCGGGACAGGGACTAGCGGGGGCCTACAATGAGCAGTTCTTC TRBJ2-1 . TRBV10-3 TRBD2
CASSTRGEQYF TGTGCCAGCAGCACCCGAGGCGAGCAGTACTTC TRBJ2-7 . TRBV21-1 .
CASSLEGVETQYF TGCGCCAGCAGCTTGGAAGGGGTGGAGACCCAGTACTTC TRBJ2-5 . TRBV5-1 .
CASSSGLAGGNNEQFF TGTGCCAGCAGTTCGGGACTAGCGGGGGGAAACAATGAGCAGTTCTTC TRBJ2-1 once TRBV28 TRBD2
CASSLGDWRSSYEQYF TGTGCCAGCAGTTTAGGGGATTGGAGGAGCTCCTACGAGCAGTACTTC TRBJ2-7 . TRBV27 .
CASSLSGGNGYTF TGTGCCAGCAGTTTATCTGGGGGGAATGGCTACACCTTC TRBJ1-2 . TRBV27 .
CASSPTGGYEQYF TGTGCCAGCAGCCCGACAGGGGGCTACGAGCAGTACTTC TRBJ2-7 few TRBV7-8 TRBD1
CASSPGDTYEQYF TGTGCCAGCAGCCCGGGGGATACCTACGAGCAGTACTTC TRBJ2-7 once TRBV11-3 .
CASSSGQGASEAFF TGTGCCAGCAGTTCGGGACAGGGGGCCTCTGAAGCTTTCTTT TRBJ1-1 . TRBV6-5 TRBD1
CASSPLRDLKQYF TGTGCCAGCAGTCCCCTCCGGGACTTGAAGCAGTATTTT TRBJ2-3 . TRBV12-3/TRBV12-4 .
CAWMRGTGVTEAFF TGTGCCTGGATGCGAGGGACAGGGGTCACTGAAGCTTTCTTT TRBJ1-1 . TRBV30 TRBD1
CASSQAGGAEQYF TGTGCCAGCAGCCAAGCTGGAGGCGCCGAGCAGTACTTC TRBJ2-7 . TRBV3-1/TRBV3-2 .